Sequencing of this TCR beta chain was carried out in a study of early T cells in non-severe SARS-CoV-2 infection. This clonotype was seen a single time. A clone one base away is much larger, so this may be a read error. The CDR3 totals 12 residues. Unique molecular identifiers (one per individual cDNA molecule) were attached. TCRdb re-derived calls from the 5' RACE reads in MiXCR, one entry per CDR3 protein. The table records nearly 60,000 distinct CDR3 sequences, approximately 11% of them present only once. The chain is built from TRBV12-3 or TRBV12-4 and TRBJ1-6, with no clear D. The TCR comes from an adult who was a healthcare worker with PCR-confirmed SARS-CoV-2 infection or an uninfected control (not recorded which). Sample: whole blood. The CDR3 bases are TGTGTCAGCAGTTTACCAAATTCACCCCTCCACTTT. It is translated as CVSSLPNSPLHF.